This is a list of T cell receptor beta chains from one sample in a study of glioma-infiltrating T cells after dendritic cell vaccination. Profiling relied on immunoSEQ multiplex PCR, and the TCRdb table lists in-frame clones only, not all of them. The table lists 75,000 to 100,000 clones, 79% of them singletons. The source was blood, collected before dendritic cell vaccination. The receptors stem from a human donor with glioblastoma. The CDR3 runs from the conserved cysteine through the conserved F or W. The D gene is left open where the match is weak. Size values are once, few and many counts, or a class for expanded clones, and some rows have none.

TRBJ2-3,-,TRBV6-5,-,TGTGCCAGCAGTTATTCCTGGACGGGAGGCACAGATACGCAGTATTTT,CASSYSWTGGTDTQYF
TRBJ2-1,-,TRBV6-6,TRBD2,TGTGCCAGCAGCCAGACTAGCGGGAGAGAGCAGTTCTTC,CASSQTSGREQFF
TRBJ2-2,once,TRBV5-1,TRBD2,TGCGCCAGCAGCCCAGTGGTTTCTAGCGGGGTGAACACCGGGGAGCTGTTTTTT,CASSPVVSSGVNTGELFF
TRBJ2-6,-,TRBV18,-,TGTGCCAGCTCCCCTCAGGGTAGCTCTGGGGCCAACGTCCTGACTTTC,CASSPQGSSGANVLTF
TRBJ1-2,-,TRBV5-1,-,TGCGCCAGCAGCTTGGAGGGAGGGGCGAGTTTCTATGGCTACACCTTC,CASSLEGGASFYGYTF
TRBJ1-1,-,TRBV29-1,-,TGCAGCGTTGTTGGGGGCTTGGACACTGAAGCTTTCTTT,CSVVGGLDTEAFF
TRBJ2-5,once,TRBV2,-,TGTGCCAGCAGAAAAGCGGTGTCCAGCCAAGAGACCCAGTACTTC,CASRKAVSSQETQYF
TRBJ1-1,-,TRBV6-5,-,TGTGCCAGCAGAGCACTCCAGGGTTACACTGAAGCTTTCTTT,CASRALQGYTEAFF
TRBJ2-3,-,TRBV14,-,TGTGCCAGCAGCCAAGTTAGCTGGTATAACGATACGCAGTATTTT,CASSQVSWYNDTQYF
TRBJ1-2,-,TRBV6-6,-,TGTGCCAGCAGGGTTACAGGGACGGTCAACTATGGCTACACCTTC,CASRVTGTVNYGYTF
TRBJ1-2,-,TRBV18,-,TGTGCCAGCTCACCGACAGAGATCACCTATGGCTACACCTTC,CASSPTEITYGYTF
TRBJ1-6,-,TRBV2,TRBD1,TGTGCCAGCAGTGAAAGGACAGGTGGAGTTTCACCCCTCCACTTT,CASSERTGGVSPLHF
TRBJ1-1,-,TRBV19,TRBD1,TGTGCCAGTAGTACTGGGACAGGGCGTCCTATGTACACTGAAGCTTTCTTT,CASSTGTGRPMYTEAFF
TRBJ2-2,-,TRBV5-1,TRBD2,TGCGCCAGCAGCTTGGGCGGGAGTCTTCTGGCCGGGGAGCTGTTTTTT,CASSLGGSLLAGELFF
TRBJ1-1,-,TRBV5-1,-,TGCGCCAGCAGCTTGGTGGGGGGGGAAGCTTTCTTT,CASSLVGGEAFF
TRBJ1-6,-,TRBV7-9,TRBD1,TGTGCCAGCAGCTTCCCAGGGACAGCCAATTCACCCCTCCACTTT,CASSFPGTANSPLHF
TRBJ2-7,few,TRBV23-1,TRBD2,TGCGCCAGCAGTCAGGGTGGGACTAGCGGGAGCGGTGAGCAGTACTTC,CASSQGGTSGSGEQYF
TRBJ2-1,few,TRBV10-3,TRBD1,TGTGCCATCAGTAGTCCGGGACAGGGTATCGATGAGCAGTTCTTC,CAISSPGQGIDEQFF
TRBJ1-1,-,TRBV18,TRBD1,TGTGCCAGCTCACCCGGACAGGGGAACACTGAAGCTTTCTTT,CASSPGQGNTEAFF
TRBJ1-2,-,TRBV5-6,-,TGTGCCAGCAGCACCCGGACAGCGGACTTGGGCTACACCTTC,CASSTRTADLGYTF
TRBJ2-7,-,TRBV19,TRBD2,TGTGCCAGTAGTCAGACTAGCGGGGGGTCTTACGAGCAGTACTTC,CASSQTSGGSYEQYF
TRBJ1-1,-,TRBV28,-,TGTGCCAGCAGATTACCTCCCGCCCCTAGGGCTTTCTTT,CASRLPPAPRAFF
TRBJ2-1,-,TRBV9,-,TGTGCCAGCAGCGTCCTAGGTGGTAGCCACGATGAGCAGTTCTTC,CASSVLGGSHDEQFF
TRBJ2-7,-,TRBV5-1,TRBD1,TGCGCCAGCAGCGGGTGGACAGGGCTCGAGCAGTACTTC,CASSGWTGLEQYF
TRBJ2-7,-,TRBV4-1,TRBD2,TGCGCCAGCAGCCAAGGCGGGAGTGCCCCCTACGAGCAGTACTTC,CASSQGGSAPYEQYF
TRBJ2-1,-,TRBV12-5,-,TGTGCTAGTGGTACCCAGGGAAGGTTAAATGAGCAGTTCTTC,CASGTQGRLNEQFF
TRBJ1-5,-,TRBV2,TRBD1,TGTGCCAGCAGTGGCCTACAGGGGCCCATTCAGCCCCAGCATTTT,CASSGLQGPIQPQHF
TRBJ1-5,-,TRBV19,-,TGTGCCAGTAGTTACAGGGTCATTGGCGGATTTCGCAATCAGCCCCAGCATTTT,CASSYRVIGGFRNQPQHF
TRBJ1-2,-,TRBV6-6,-,TGTGCCAGCAGAACTGTACAGGGAGACTATGGCTACACCTTC,CASRTVQGDYGYTF
TRBJ2-2,-,TRBV28,-,TGTGCCAGCAGTCTCCGGGTCGCGAACACCGGGGAGCTGTTTTTT,CASSLRVANTGELFF
TRBJ2-7,once,TRBV2,-,TGTGCCAGCAGTCTTACCCGACCGGGACGGGGGACTGGCGAGCAGTACTTC,CASSLTRPGRGTGEQYF
TRBJ1-3,few,TRBV5-4,-,TGTGCCAGCAGCACCACGACAGACTCTGGAAACACCATATATTTT,CASSTTTDSGNTIYF
TRBJ2-3,few,TRBV7-9,-,TGTGCCAGCAGCTTAGACCTATTGGGCACAGATACGCAGTATTTT,CASSLDLLGTDTQYF
TRBJ2-7,once,TRBV12-1,-,TGTGCCAGCAGCTCCGAAGGGACAGGTTATGACCCTTACGAGCAGTACTTC,CASSSEGTGYDPYEQYF
TRBJ2-7,-,TRBV9,-,TGTGCCAGCAGCCCCCGGACTACTTCCTACGAGCAGTACTTC,CASSPRTTSYEQYF
TRBJ1-1,-,TRBV19,TRBD1,TGTGCCACCACAAGGGACAGGACAGGGGTTAACACTGAAGCTTTCTTT,CATTRDRTGVNTEAFF
TRBJ1-1,-,TRBV6-1,-,TGTGCCAGCAGCCTAGACGGAAGGGGAACTGAAGCTTTCTTT,CASSLDGRGTEAFF
TRBJ2-1,-,TRBV2,TRBD2,TGTGCCAGCAGTGTGGGACTAGCGGGGGCGAAGCAGTTCTTC,CASSVGLAGAKQFF
TRBJ2-2,once,TRBV4-2,-,TGTGCCAGCAGCCAAAGAAGGGGAAACACCGGGGAGCTGTTTTTT,CASSQRRGNTGELFF
TRBJ1-4,-,TRBV18,-,TGTGCCAGCTCACTACGACAAGCTGCAACTAATGAAAAACTGTTTTTT,CASSLRQAATNEKLFF
TRBJ2-1,-,TRBV5-4,-,TGTGCCAGCAGCTCGACAGACTACAATGAGCAGTTCTTC,CASSSTDYNEQFF
TRBJ1-2,-,TRBV21-1,-,TGTGCCAGCAGCAAAGAATCAGCCGGACAGTGGATTTTCCTCGGGGGCTACACCTTC,CASSKESAGQWIFLGGYTF
TRBJ2-1,-,TRBV7-9,-,TGTGCCAGCAGCTTAAGCCAGGGAGGAGACAATGAGCAGTTCTTC,CASSLSQGGDNEQFF
TRBJ2-3,-,TRBV7-9,-,TGTGCCAGCAGCCAAACTAGCGATACGCAGTATTTT,CASSQTSDTQYF
TRBJ1-6,few,TRBV27,TRBD1,TGTGCCAGCAGTCCAGAAAGACAGGGATCCTATAATTCACCCCTCCACTTT,CASSPERQGSYNSPLHF
TRBJ2-5,-,TRBV7-6,TRBD1,TGTGCCAGCAGCTCTCGATTGGGACAGATCCAAGAGACCCAGTACTTC,CASSSRLGQIQETQYF
TRBJ2-2,-,TRBV7-3,TRBD2,TGTGCCAGCAGCGGCTCGGGACTAGCGGGAGCGGGAACCGGGGAGCTGTTTTTT,CASSGSGLAGAGTGELFF
TRBJ1-2,-,TRBV7-8,-,TGTGCCAGCAGCCTCCCGGGGGACGACCCAACTAACTATGGCTACACCTTC,CASSLPGDDPTNYGYTF
TRBJ1-4,-,TRBV10-2,-,TGCGCCAGCAGCGACCGTGGGGACATGGCGGAAAAACTGTTTTTT,CASSDRGDMAEKLFF
TRBJ2-3,-,TRBV7-9,-,TGTGCCAGCAGCCCAGGGATCCGCCCGGATAGCGGAGTTGCAGATACGCAGTATTTT,CASSPGIRPDSGVADTQYF
TRBJ2-7,-,TRBV6-5,-,TGTGCCAGCTTGAAGTGGTCGGGAGCCTCCTACGAGCAGTACTTC,CASLKWSGASYEQYF
TRBJ2-1,-,TRBV5-5,-,TGTGCCAGCAGCCATACGCCGGGACAGGGGACTAGCCCCCGATACAATGAGCAGTTCTTC,CASSHTPGQGTSPRYNEQFF
TRBJ2-7,-,TRBV6-5,TRBD1,TGTGCCAGCAGTGACAGGGCGTACGAGCAGTACTTC,CASSDRAYEQYF
TRBJ2-5,-,TRBV7-3,-,TGTGCCAGCAGCTTAATCGGGGGGCGTGGAGAGACCCAGTACTTC,CASSLIGGRGETQYF
TRBJ2-7,-,TRBV18,TRBD2,TGTGCCAGCTCACCAAAGGAGCGGGAGTCGGGCGAGCAGTACTTC,CASSPKERESGEQYF
TRBJ1-4,once,TRBV5-1,TRBD1,TGCGCCAGCAGCCTAGGACAGGGTGTAAATGAAAAACTGTTTTTT,CASSLGQGVNEKLFF
TRBJ2-7,-,TRBV29-1,-,TGCAGCGTTGGAATGCCCACACACGAGCAGTACTTC,CSVGMPTHEQYF